Following are 13 T cell receptor beta chains from one sample sequenced in a study of PD-1 blockade in mismatch repair-deficient tumors. This table comes from immunoSEQ multiplex PCR, and its TCRdb copy is limited to in-frame clones, with some not included. This sample has about 14,000 clones, with about 79% found just once. This specimen consisted of PBMCs, obtained less than 15 weeks after starting pembrolizumab. The receptors derive from an adult with mismatch repair-deficient cancer.

CDR3 coding DNA: TGTGCCAGCAGCAGCGGGACAGTAGCAAATCAGCCCCAGCATTTT. This sequence encodes CASSSGTVANQPQHF. This chain connects TRBV21-1 to TRBJ1-5; the table's TRBD1 call for D was not verified on the DNA. TRBV21-1 is described as a pseudogene. The length of the CDR3 is 15 residues.

This clone is deemed medium-sized. This chain joins TRBV2 and TRBJ1-3; D is uncertain. Germline V gene lookup returns CDR1 SNHLY and CDR2 FYNNEI. V lost 4 bases and J 1 base, leaving 11 bases between the germline ends. The CDR3 is made up of 15 amino acids. CDR3 loop: CASSGGVNSGNTIYF. As DNA, the CDR3 is TGTGCCAGCAGTGGAGGAGTGAATTCTGGAAACACCATATATTTT.

V is TRBV6-1 and J is TRBJ1-5; tentative D call: TRBD1 (5 bases). The CDR3 consists of 15 residues. Germline V lookup: CDR1 MNHNS, CDR2 SASEGT. Trimming removed 3 bases at V and 7 bases at J, with 16 bases between. CDR3 in DNA: TGTGCCAGCAGTGATTGGGGGGGATTGAGGCAGCCCCAGCATTTT. Translation gives CASSDWGGLRQPQHF.

This chain links TRBV14 with TRBJ1-1; TRBD1 might be the D (5 bases). The germline gives CDR1 SGHDN, CDR2 FVKESK. This CDR3 is 14 amino acids long. With 4 bases removed from V and 0 bases from J, the gap between germline ends came to 9 bases. DNA of the CDR3: TGTGCCAGCAGCCTGATGGGGCTGAACACTGAAGCTTTCTTT. It codes for CASSLMGLNTEAFF.

The chain has TRBV28 and TRBJ2-5; 13 nucleotides align to TRBD2. J was trimmed by 5 bases and V by 0 bases; bases with no gene match: 6. The CDR3 is 17 residues long. In germline, CDR1 is MDHEN, CDR2 SYDVKM. This chain's CDR3 is CASSLWGTSGINETQYF. DNA for the CDR3: TGTGCCAGCAGTTTATGGGGGACTAGCGGGATTAACGAGACCCAGTACTTC.

V and J are TRBV11-2 and TRBJ2-3, with 8 bases aligning to TRBD2. Germline CDR1 SGHAT, CDR2 FQNNGV. V lost 8 bases to trimming and J lost 0 bases; unmatched junction nucleotides: 4. CDR3 length equals 14 residues. CDR3 protein: CASQRGFSTDTQYF. In DNA, the CDR3 is TGTGCCAGCCAGCGGGGGTTTAGCACAGATACGCAGTATTTT.

The chain is built from TRBV27 and TRBJ1-2; no definite D call. Germline values: CDR1 MNHEY, CDR2 SMNVEV (reference sequence). The CDR3 is 12 residues long. Between the trimmed V and J ends, which lost 4 bases and 7 bases, there was a span of 10 bases. The CDR3 region has the DNA TGTGCCAGCAGTTCCAGGCTGGGTGGCTACACCTTC. Protein product: CASSSRLGGYTF.

This chain connects TRBV7-9 to TRBJ1-1; 9 positions match TRBD1. CDR1 is SEHNR and CDR2 is FQNEAQ in the germline V gene (reference sequence). CDR3 length: 16 amino acids. V lost 5 bases and J lost 1; bases outside the gene matches: 8. The DNA for the CDR3 is TGTGCCAGCAGCCAGTCCGGGACAGGGAAGAACACTGAAGCTTTCTTT. It translates to CASSQSGTGKNTEAFF.

The rearrangement joins TRBV14 to TRBJ1-1, with D perhaps TRBD1 (6 bases). Trimming took 3 bases from V and 1 from J, leaving 9 bases between them. Germline CDR1 SGHDN, CDR2 FVKESK. The CDR3 runs to 14 residues. This CDR3 reads CASSQLTGNTEAFF. In nucleotides, the CDR3 is TGTGCCAGCAGCCAGCTGACAGGGAACACTGAAGCTTTCTTT.

The genes are TRBV5-1 and TRBJ2-2; perhaps TRBD2 as D (6 bases). Germline CDR1 SGHRS, CDR2 YFSETQ. This CDR3 spans 17 amino acids. The germline V and J ends were trimmed by 1 base and 3 bases, with 16 bases remaining between them. CDR3 sequence reads: CASSLRPAGTDTGELFF. CDR3 coding DNA: TGCGCCAGCAGCTTGAGACCGGCCGGGACTGACACCGGGGAGCTGTTTTTT.

This rearrangement joins TRBV5-1 to TRBJ2-7, with 9 bases aligning to TRBD1. Per germline, CDR1 SGHRS and CDR2 YFSETQ. The J segment lost 0 bases and the V segment lost 3 bases, leaving 4 bases of the junction unmatched. The CDR3 length is 15 residues. The CDR3 region is CASSSGTGSSYEQYF. The CDR3 coding sequence is TGCGCCAGCAGCTCGGGGACAGGGAGCTCCTACGAGCAGTACTTC.

This chain uses TRBV9 with TRBJ2-3; 9 bases fit TRBD2. Germline V gene sequence: CDR1 SGDLS, CDR2 YYNGEE. V shed 1 base, J shed 6 bases, and the junction held 9 bases outside the gene matches. CDR3 length: 16 residues. The CDR3 sequence is CASSVISAGGLDTQYF. DNA of the CDR3: TGTGCCAGCAGCGTAATTTCGGCGGGAGGGCTGGATACGCAGTATTTT.

The rearrangement links TRBV5-4 to TRBJ2-3; 8 bases are shared with TRBD2. Germline assignment: CDR1 SGHNT and CDR2 YYREEE (reference sequence). The CDR3 spans 14 residues. The trim removed 3 bases at V and 4 bases at J, leaving 4 bases unmatched. The CDR3 here is CASSSSGSSDTQYF. In nucleotides, the CDR3 is TGTGCCAGCAGCTCAAGCGGGAGCTCAGATACGCAGTATTTT.